This TCR beta chain was retrieved from a study of regulatory T cells in long-lasting Graves disease. V lost 6 bases to trimming and J lost 6 bases; unmatched junction nucleotides: 8. The germline CDR1 and CDR2 sequences are SGHRS and YFSETQ. This CDR3 has 14 residues. Through Arm-PCR of CDR3 regions and iRepertoire HTBI primers, TCR beta libraries were built. TCRdb used MiXCR to reprocess the multiplex PCR reads, holding one entry per CDR3 protein. The repertoire holds more than 300,000 distinct CDR3 sequences, with roughly 16% as singletons. Documented time point: newly diagnosed GD, antithyroid drugs for less than 3 months. The authors made the TCR library using RNA they extracted from PBMCs. This clonotype was seen repeatedly, ten times or more. The data were also submitted as part of a second study, on T cells in Graves' hyperthyroidism and ophthalmopathy. That work states: Most thyroid clonotypes that were expanded above 0.001 also turned up in blood.

Sequencing used peripheral blood mononuclear cells (PBMCs), obtained at new diagnosis, from a patient treated with antithyroid drugs. The clonotype originates from a woman between 18 and 30 years old with Graves disease. The V and J genes are TRBV5-1 and TRBJ2-3, with 9 bases matching TRBD1. The CDR3 nucleotides read TGCGCCAGCACCAACACAGGGGGCGCGGATACGCAGTATTTT. This codes for CASTNTGGADTQYF.